A single sample gave rise to the 9 T cell receptor beta chains below, sequenced in a study of cytomegalovirus exposure and HLA in healthy donors (dated by TCRdb to 2016 to 2017). The receptor library was made with the immunoSEQ multiplex PCR assay. A mixture of 60 forward primers for TCR Vbeta segments and 13 reverse primers for TCR Jbeta segments was used in the multiplex PCR. TCRdb re-hosts the immuneACCESS table, in-frame sequences only. Its copies lack some clones; in the studies checked, an unresolved V gene accounts for under half of them, and the cause for the rest is not known. In this sample the table shows roughly 190,000 clones, 81% of which occur a single time. Approximately 3.8% of the sample comes from the top ten. The sequencing input was PBMCs. The source of these receptors is a man between 50 and 59 years old in good health and CMV-seronegative.

The chain links TRBV7-6 to TRBJ2-7; 12 bases line up with TRBD1. Germline CDR1 is SGHVS and CDR2 is FNYEAQ. Germline trimming cut 2 bases from V and 6 bases from J; bases unmatched to any gene: 11. There are 17 residues in the CDR3. The DNA for the CDR3 is TGTGCCAGCAGCTTAACGGCTAAAAGGGACAGGGGGCTCGAGCAGTACTTC. Protein: CASSLTAKRDRGLEQYF.

CDR3 coding DNA: TGTGCCAGCAGTCCCCTTGTCGGAGGGGATTCACCCCTCCACTTT. This codes for CASSPLVGGDSPLHF. V and J are TRBV6-5 and TRBJ1-6, with D perhaps matching TRBD1 (5 bases). Per germline, CDR1 MNHEY and CDR2 SVGAGI. This CDR3 contains 15 residues. The V end lost 5 bases, the J end lost 8 bases, and 16 bases lay between the germline ends.

The chain employs TRBV20-1 and TRBJ1-1; weak D call: TRBD1 (5 bases). Germline CDR1 reads DFQATT; CDR2 reads SNEGSKA (reference sequence). The CDR3 runs to 10 residues. This CDR3 reads CSILQVEAFF. CDR3 DNA: TGCAGCATACTACAGGTTGAAGCTTTCTTT.

This clone has only one observation. The chain carries TRBV6-5 and TRBJ1-3; no firm D call. With 2 bases removed from V and 4 bases from J, the gap between germline ends came to 9 bases. The CDR3 has 14 residues. The germline V gene encodes CDR1 MNHEY and CDR2 SVGAGI. The CDR3 DNA is TGTGCCAGCAGTTACAACACGGGGGGAAACACCATATATTTT. Translation: CASSYNTGGNTIYF.

The chain combines TRBV5-1 with TRBJ2-3, with 7 bases identical to TRBD1. CDR3 length: 21 amino acids. CDR1 SGHRS and CDR2 YFSETQ come from the germline V gene. The V segment lost 4 bases and the J segment 2 bases; nucleotides outside the gene matches: 25. CDR3 in DNA: TGCGCCAGCAGCCTGACTCCGTTGCGGTTAGGCCTGACAGGGCTCACAGATACGCAGTATTTT. Translating gives CASSLTPLRLGLTGLTDTQYF.

The chain carries TRBV4-3 and TRBJ2-1; the match to TRBD2 covers 12 bases. CDR1 and CDR2 (germline): LGHNA, YSLEER. The CDR3 is 15 residues long. The V and J ends lost 1 base and 8 bases, in that order; junction bases with no gene match: 3. CDR3 in DNA: TGCGCCAGCAGCCAAGTCACTAGCGGGGGGTATGAGCAGTTCTTC. Translation gives CASSQVTSGGYEQFF.

This clone turned up a few times. This chain uses TRBV5-1 with TRBJ2-2, with a possible D match to TRBD2 (6 bases). CDR3 length: 14 amino acids. The germline gives CDR1 SGHRS, CDR2 YFSETQ. Trimming shortened V by 0 bases and J by 6 bases, and 9 bases separated the two germline ends. This chain's CDR3 is CASSLELAAGELFF. CDR3 DNA sequence: TGCGCCAGCAGCTTGGAACTAGCAGCCGGGGAGCTGTTTTTT.

The count of this clone is one. J is TRBJ1-1 and V is TRBV7-3; D not certain. Trimming shortened V by 0 bases and J by 0 bases, and 11 bases separated the two germline ends. The CDR3 is 16 residues long. Germline V gene lookup returns CDR1 SGHTA and CDR2 FQGTGA. The CDR3, as DNA: TGTGCCAGCAGCTTAACCGTCCAGGCAATGAACACTGAAGCTTTCTTT. As protein: CASSLTVQAMNTEAFF.

The chain joins TRBV11-2 to TRBJ1-1, with D possibly TRBD1 on 6 matching bases. Germline loops: CDR1 SGHAT, CDR2 FQNNGV. V was trimmed by 2 bases and J by 1 base, leaving 11 bases between them. The CDR3 loop spans 15 amino acids. The CDR3 reads CASSLFGQSNTEAFF. The CDR3 nucleotides are TGTGCCAGCAGCTTATTCGGACAGTCGAACACTGAAGCTTTCTTT.